A selection of T cell receptor beta chains follows, all from one sample in a study of shared clonotypes between healthy human individuals. Libraries were prepared by immunoSEQ multiplex PCR; TCRdb keeps only in-frame clonotypes and omits some of them. This table holds about 2 million clones, about 95% found once. Input material: naive CD8+ T cells sorted from blood. These receptors were collected from a man younger than 35 in good health. Each CDR3 is given with its conserved first and last residue. The order of the fields is CDR3 protein, CDR3 DNA, J gene, V gene, D gene, clone size. The D gene is left open where the match is weak. Not every row has a clone size; where given, it reads once, few, many or a size class.

cdr3_aa: CASSYGEGISYEQYF; cdr3_nt: TGTGCCAGCAGCTACGGCGAGGGAATCTCCTACGAGCAGTACTTC; j_call: TRBJ2-7; v_call: TRBV6-5; d_call: .; clone_size: .
cdr3_aa: CASSQDLGGGEKLFF; cdr3_nt: TGCGCCAGCAGCCAAGATCTAGGGGGCGGTGAAAAACTGTTTTTT; j_call: TRBJ1-4; v_call: TRBV4-3; d_call: TRBD1; clone_size: .
cdr3_aa: CASSQDSSVSETQYF; cdr3_nt: TGCGCCAGCAGCCAAGATAGTTCGGTATCAGAGACCCAGTACTTC; j_call: TRBJ2-5; v_call: TRBV4-1; d_call: .; clone_size: .
cdr3_aa: CASSDTHGPGQTGPEAFF; cdr3_nt: TGTGCCAGCAGTGACACCCACGGACCGGGGCAAACCGGTCCTGAAGCTTTCTTT; j_call: TRBJ1-1; v_call: TRBV6-4; d_call: .; clone_size: .
cdr3_aa: CASRWDTDTQYF; cdr3_nt: TGTGCCAGCAGATGGGACACAGATACGCAGTATTTT; j_call: TRBJ2-3; v_call: TRBV11-2; d_call: .; clone_size: .
cdr3_aa: CASSTGVPSIQYF; cdr3_nt: TGTGCCAGTTCCACAGGGGTCCCGTCCATTCAGTACTTC; j_call: TRBJ2-4; v_call: TRBV2; d_call: TRBD1; clone_size: .
cdr3_aa: CASGLGPPAFF; cdr3_nt: TGTGCTAGTGGTTTGGGACCCCCAGCTTTCTTT; j_call: TRBJ1-1; v_call: TRBV12-5; d_call: .; clone_size: .
cdr3_aa: CASSLTSGPATNEQFF; cdr3_nt: TGTGCCAGCAGCTTGACTAGCGGGCCGGCCACGAATGAGCAGTTCTTC; j_call: TRBJ2-1; v_call: TRBV7-9; d_call: TRBD2; clone_size: .
cdr3_aa: CASSYYRGRADLTF; cdr3_nt: TGTGCCAGCAGTTATTATAGGGGCCGAGCGGACCTGACTTTC; j_call: TRBJ2-6; v_call: TRBV6-5; d_call: .; clone_size: .
cdr3_aa: CASSTIETGDESPLHF; cdr3_nt: TGTGCCAGCAGTACCATAGAGACAGGGGACGAGTCACCCCTCCACTTT; j_call: TRBJ1-6; v_call: TRBV25-1; d_call: TRBD1; clone_size: once
cdr3_aa: CASSTLTSGSYNEQFF; cdr3_nt: TGCGCCAGCAGCACACTGACTAGCGGGAGTTACAATGAGCAGTTCTTC; j_call: TRBJ2-1; v_call: TRBV5-1; d_call: TRBD2; clone_size: .
cdr3_aa: CASSPSGGAYNEQFF; cdr3_nt: TGTGCCAGCAGTCCCAGCGGGGGGGCGTACAATGAGCAGTTCTTC; j_call: TRBJ2-1; v_call: TRBV6-4; d_call: TRBD2; clone_size: .
cdr3_aa: CASSEVGVNSYEQYF; cdr3_nt: TGTGCCAGCAGTGAGGTAGGCGTGAACTCCTACGAGCAGTACTTC; j_call: TRBJ2-7; v_call: TRBV6-1; d_call: .; clone_size: .
cdr3_aa: CSVGASRLDMNTEAFF; cdr3_nt: TGCAGCGTTGGGGCCAGCCGCTTAGACATGAACACTGAAGCTTTCTTT; j_call: TRBJ1-1; v_call: TRBV29-1; d_call: .; clone_size: .
cdr3_aa: CASSERTSGAAKNIQYF; cdr3_nt: TGTGCCAGCAGCGAAAGGACTAGCGGGGCAGCCAAAAACATTCAGTACTTC; j_call: TRBJ2-4; v_call: TRBV9; d_call: TRBD2; clone_size: .
cdr3_aa: CASSVEGLSTDTQYF; cdr3_nt: TGTGCCAGCAGCGTAGAAGGACTAAGCACAGATACGCAGTATTTT; j_call: TRBJ2-3; v_call: TRBV9; d_call: .; clone_size: .
cdr3_aa: CASSPGGQETQYF; cdr3_nt: TGTGCCAGCAGCCCGGGGGGGCAAGAGACCCAGTACTTC; j_call: TRBJ2-5; v_call: TRBV28; d_call: TRBD2; clone_size: .
cdr3_aa: CASSYRPGYEQYF; cdr3_nt: TGTGCCAGTAGTTACCGTCCCGGCTACGAGCAGTACTTC; j_call: TRBJ2-7; v_call: TRBV19; d_call: .; clone_size: few
cdr3_aa: CASSVDGDNEQFF; cdr3_nt: TGTGCCAGCAGCGTAGACGGAGACAATGAGCAGTTCTTC; j_call: TRBJ2-1; v_call: TRBV9; d_call: .; clone_size: .
cdr3_aa: CASSHPLAAGVEETQYF; cdr3_nt: TGTGCCAGCAGCCATCCCCTTGCGGCGGGAGTGGAAGAGACCCAGTACTTC; j_call: TRBJ2-5; v_call: TRBV7-9; d_call: TRBD2; clone_size: .
cdr3_aa: CASSLVPGPINDEQFF; cdr3_nt: TGCGCCAGCAGCTTGGTTCCGGGGCCAATAAACGATGAGCAGTTCTTC; j_call: TRBJ2-1; v_call: TRBV5-1; d_call: .; clone_size: .
cdr3_aa: CASSSGQGWKGYTF; cdr3_nt: TGCGCCAGCAGCTCCGGACAGGGATGGAAGGGCTACACCTTC; j_call: TRBJ1-2; v_call: TRBV5-1; d_call: TRBD1; clone_size: .
cdr3_aa: CASSQDRGSYEQYF; cdr3_nt: TGCGCCAGCAGCCAAGACAGGGGGTCCTACGAGCAGTACTTC; j_call: TRBJ2-7; v_call: TRBV4-1; d_call: TRBD1; clone_size: .
cdr3_aa: CAWSRQATNEKLFF; cdr3_nt: TGTGCCTGGAGTCGACAGGCAACTAATGAAAAACTGTTTTTT; j_call: TRBJ1-4; v_call: TRBV30; d_call: .; clone_size: .
cdr3_aa: CASSSRTGPVYNSPLHF; cdr3_nt: TGTGCCAGCAGTTCAAGGACAGGGCCCGTTTATAATTCACCCCTCCACTTT; j_call: TRBJ1-6; v_call: TRBV28; d_call: TRBD1; clone_size: .
cdr3_aa: CASSLAPGQPQHF; cdr3_nt: TGTGCCAGCAGCTTAGCGCCTGGTCAGCCCCAGCATTTT; j_call: TRBJ1-5; v_call: TRBV7-2; d_call: .; clone_size: .